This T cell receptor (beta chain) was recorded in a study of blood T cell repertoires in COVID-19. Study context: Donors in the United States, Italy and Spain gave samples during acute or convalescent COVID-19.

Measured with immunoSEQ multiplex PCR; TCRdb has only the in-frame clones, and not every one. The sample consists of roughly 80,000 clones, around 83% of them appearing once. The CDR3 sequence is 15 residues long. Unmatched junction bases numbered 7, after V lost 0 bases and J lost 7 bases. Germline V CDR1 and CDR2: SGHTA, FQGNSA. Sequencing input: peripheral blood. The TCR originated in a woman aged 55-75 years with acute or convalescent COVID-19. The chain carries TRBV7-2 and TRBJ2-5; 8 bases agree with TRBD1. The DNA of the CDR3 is TGTGCCAGCAGCTTAGCGCCCGGACAGGGTGGGACCCAGTACTTC. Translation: CASSLAPGQGGTQYF.